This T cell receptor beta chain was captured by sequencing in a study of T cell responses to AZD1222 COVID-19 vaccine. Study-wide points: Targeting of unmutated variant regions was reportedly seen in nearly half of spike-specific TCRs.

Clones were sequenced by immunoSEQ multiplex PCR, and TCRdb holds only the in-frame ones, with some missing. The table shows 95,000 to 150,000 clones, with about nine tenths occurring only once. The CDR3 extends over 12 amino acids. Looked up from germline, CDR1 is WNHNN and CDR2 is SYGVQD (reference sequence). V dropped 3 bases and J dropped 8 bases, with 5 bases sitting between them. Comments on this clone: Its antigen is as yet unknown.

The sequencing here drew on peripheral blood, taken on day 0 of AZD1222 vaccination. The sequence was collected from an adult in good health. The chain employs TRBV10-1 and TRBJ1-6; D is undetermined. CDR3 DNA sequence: TGCGCCAGCAGTGACCGTGATTCACCCCTCCACTTT. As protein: CASSDRDSPLHF.